These 3 T cell receptor beta chains were all obtained from the same sample, sequenced in a study of blood T cell repertoires in COVID-19. Here immunoSEQ multiplex PCR was the method, and the copy in TCRdb shows in-frame clones only, minus some. Of more than 110,000 clones in the sample, around 73% were seen once. Sequences were obtained from PBMCs or T cells enriched from blood (not recorded which). All receptors come from a woman aged 50 to 60 who had recovered from COVID-19.

DNA of the CDR3: TGTGCCAGTAGCAGCGGGGGGGCCAGTGAGACCCAGTACTTC. This encodes CASSSGGASETQYF. The J gene is TRBJ2-5, the V gene TRBV19, with TRBD2 matching 10 bases. V shed 6 bases and J 5 bases; nucleotides not matched to a gene: 6. The CDR3 runs 14 residues. Per the germline V gene, CDR1 is LNHDA and CDR2 is SQIVND (reference sequence).

The rearrangement joins TRBV7-6 to TRBJ2-5; D ambiguous. The V end was cut by 0 bases, the J end by 3 bases, with 2 bases between. CDR1 and CDR2 (germline): SGHVS, FNYEAQ. The CDR3 has 12 residues. The CDR3: CASSLAEETQYF. The CDR3 DNA sequence: TGTGCCAGCAGCTTAGCCGAAGAGACCCAGTACTTC.

The chain couples TRBV28 to TRBJ1-6, with TRBD1 identical over 11 bases. V shed 5 bases and J 9 bases; nucleotides not matched to a gene: 15. The CDR3 is made up of 18 amino acids. Germline V gene sequence: CDR1 MDHEN, CDR2 SYDVKM. The CDR3 bases are TGTGCCAGCAGTCAAGCCCCCTCCGGGACAGGGGGATTTTCACCCCTCCACTTT. The encoded protein is CASSQAPSGTGGFSPLHF.